Below, 5 T cell receptor beta chains from the same sample are listed, as sequenced in a study of T cells after yellow fever vaccination (dated by TCRdb to about 2019). Explained via the paper, the treatment or condition label denotes: live attenuated yellow fever vaccine strain. Libraries were prepared through 5' RACE. Sequenced on an Illumina HiSeq 2500. TCRdb cleaned the public reads at Q25 with fastp, built clones with MiXCR and kept in-frame beta chains. Entries that share a CDR3 protein sequence are merged under the most common genes and DNA. The sample includes about 510,000 distinct CDR3 sequences, with 21% observed a single time. The biggest ten clones account for roughly a sixth of the sample. The sample in question was PBMCs, obtained less than 25 days after the first yellow fever vaccination. These receptor sequences come from a man in his late teens or twenties who received the YFV17D yellow fever vaccine.

This clonotype was picked up a small number of times. The genes are TRBV5-5 and TRBJ2-2; 7 bases agree with TRBD1. The CDR3 loop spans 15 amino acids. The ends lost 4 bases at V and 5 bases at J; junction bases unmatched: 8. Germline V lookup: CDR1 SGHKS, CDR2 YYEKEE (reference sequence). CDR3 amino acids: CASSKTTGKTGELFF. The DNA for the CDR3 is TGTGCCAGCAGCAAAACGACAGGGAAGACCGGGGAGCTGTTTTTT.

This clonotype came up a few times. This chain joins TRBV5-1 and TRBJ2-2; D perhaps matches TRBD1 (5 bases). The V gene's germline CDR1 is SGHRS and CDR2 YFSETQ. The CDR3 consists of 14 residues. The V gene lost 4 bases and the J gene lost 5 bases, with 12 bases spanning the gap. The CDR3 sequence: CASSPGHGTGELFF. The CDR3 DNA sequence: TGCGCCAGCAGCCCTGGACACGGGACCGGGGAGCTGTTTTTT.

This clonotype has only a few counts. The chain joins TRBV7-9 to TRBJ1-6; D may be TRBD1 (6 bases). Germline loops: CDR1 SEHNR, CDR2 FQNEAQ (reference sequence). This CDR3 comprises 16 residues. Trimming shortened V by 0 bases and J by 7 bases, and 13 bases separated the two germline ends. CDR3 sequence: CASSLARTAGNSPLHF. In nucleotides, the CDR3 is TGTGCCAGCAGCTTAGCGAGGACAGCGGGGAATTCACCCCTCCACTTT.

The table lists this clonotype with a few counts. CDR3: CASSLTTRDEQYF. CDR3 coding DNA: TGTGCCAGCAGTCTCACCACTCGGGACGAGCAGTACTTC. This chain connects TRBV6-2 or TRBV6-3 to TRBJ2-7, with D uncertain. The V end lost 5 bases, the J end lost 5 bases, and 13 bases lay between the germline ends. Germline V lookup: CDR1 MNHEY, CDR2 SVGEGT. The CDR3 totals 13 residues.

The rearrangement joins TRBV10-3 to TRBJ2-4; TRBD1 matches at 8 bases. The length of the CDR3 is 15 residues. Trimming cost V 10 bases and J 0 bases; bases outside gene matches: 8. Germline V gives CDR1 ENHRY, CDR2 SYGVKD. The CDR3 sequence is CATRGRGEAKNIQYF. For the CDR3, the DNA is TGTGCCACCAGGGGGCGGGGAGAAGCCAAAAACATTCAGTACTTC.